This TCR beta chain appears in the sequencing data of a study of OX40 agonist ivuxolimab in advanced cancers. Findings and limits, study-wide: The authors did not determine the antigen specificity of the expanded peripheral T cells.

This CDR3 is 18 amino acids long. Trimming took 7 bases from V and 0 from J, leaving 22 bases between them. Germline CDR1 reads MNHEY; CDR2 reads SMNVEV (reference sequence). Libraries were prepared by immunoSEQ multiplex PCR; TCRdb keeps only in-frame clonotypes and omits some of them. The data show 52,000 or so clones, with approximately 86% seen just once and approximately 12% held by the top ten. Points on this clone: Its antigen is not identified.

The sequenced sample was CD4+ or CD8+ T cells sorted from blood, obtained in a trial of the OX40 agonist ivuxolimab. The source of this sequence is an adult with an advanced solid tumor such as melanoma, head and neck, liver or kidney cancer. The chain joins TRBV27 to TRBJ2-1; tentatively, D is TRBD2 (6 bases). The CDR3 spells CASTPGTFTLSSYNEQFF. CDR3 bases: TGTGCCAGCACACCTGGGACTTTCACCTTGAGCTCCTACAATGAGCAGTTCTTC.